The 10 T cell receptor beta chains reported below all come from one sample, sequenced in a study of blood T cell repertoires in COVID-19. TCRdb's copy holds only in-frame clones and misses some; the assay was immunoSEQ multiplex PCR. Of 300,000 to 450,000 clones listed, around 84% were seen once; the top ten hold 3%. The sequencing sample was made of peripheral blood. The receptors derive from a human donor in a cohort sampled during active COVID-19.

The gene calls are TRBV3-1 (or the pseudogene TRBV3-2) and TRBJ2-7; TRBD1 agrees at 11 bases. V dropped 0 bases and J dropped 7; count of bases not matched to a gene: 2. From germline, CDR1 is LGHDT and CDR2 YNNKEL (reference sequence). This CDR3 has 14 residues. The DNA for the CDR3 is TGTGCCAGCAGCCAAGATGGGACAGGGGGAGAGCAGTACTTC. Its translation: CASSQDGTGGEQYF.

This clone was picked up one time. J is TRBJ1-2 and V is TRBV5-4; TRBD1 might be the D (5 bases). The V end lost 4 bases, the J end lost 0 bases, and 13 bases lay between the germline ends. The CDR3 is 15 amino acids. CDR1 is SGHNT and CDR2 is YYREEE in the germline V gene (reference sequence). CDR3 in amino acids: CASSAYWGSNYGYTF. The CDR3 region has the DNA TGTGCCAGCAGCGCCTATTGGGGCTCTAACTATGGCTACACCTTC.

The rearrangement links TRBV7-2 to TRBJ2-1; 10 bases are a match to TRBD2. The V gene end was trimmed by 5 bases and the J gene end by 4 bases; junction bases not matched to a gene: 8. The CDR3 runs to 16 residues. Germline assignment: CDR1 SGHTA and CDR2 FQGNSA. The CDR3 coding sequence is TGTGCCAGCAGCAGACCCACTAGCGGGGCTTACAATGAGCAGTTCTTC. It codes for CASSRPTSGAYNEQFF.

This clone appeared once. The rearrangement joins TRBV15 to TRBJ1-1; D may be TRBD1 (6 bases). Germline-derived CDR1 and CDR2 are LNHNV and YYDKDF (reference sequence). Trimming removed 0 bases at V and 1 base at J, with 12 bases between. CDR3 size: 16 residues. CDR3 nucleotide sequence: TGTGCCACCAGCAGAGATCTGGGGACACGGAACACTGAAGCTTTCTTT. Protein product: CATSRDLGTRNTEAFF. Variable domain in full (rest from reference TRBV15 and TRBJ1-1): DAMVIQNPRYQVTQFGKPVTLSCSQTLNHNVMYWYQQKSSQAPKLLFHYYDKDFNNEADTPDNFQSRRPNTSFCFLDIRSPGLGDTAMYLCATSRDLGTRNTEAFFGQGTRLTVV.

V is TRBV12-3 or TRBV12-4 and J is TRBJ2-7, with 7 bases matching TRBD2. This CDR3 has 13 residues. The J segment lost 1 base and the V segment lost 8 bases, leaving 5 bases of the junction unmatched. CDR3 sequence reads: CASGSLASYEQYF. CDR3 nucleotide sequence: TGTGCCAGCGGGTCACTAGCGTCCTACGAGCAGTACTTC.

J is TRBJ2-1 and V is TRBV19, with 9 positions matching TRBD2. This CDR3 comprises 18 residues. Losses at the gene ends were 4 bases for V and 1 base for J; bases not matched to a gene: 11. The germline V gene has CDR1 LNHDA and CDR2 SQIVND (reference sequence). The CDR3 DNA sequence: TGTGCCAGTAGTAATAGCGGGAGAATGTTTGGTTCCTACAATGAGCAGTTCTTC. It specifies CASSNSGRMFGSYNEQFF.

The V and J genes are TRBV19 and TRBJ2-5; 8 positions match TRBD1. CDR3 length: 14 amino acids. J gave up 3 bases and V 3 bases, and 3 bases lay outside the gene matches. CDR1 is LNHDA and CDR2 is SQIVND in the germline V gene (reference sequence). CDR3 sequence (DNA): TGTGCCAGTAGTATCGGGGGACAGGAAGAGACCCAGTACTTC. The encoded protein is CASSIGGQEETQYF.

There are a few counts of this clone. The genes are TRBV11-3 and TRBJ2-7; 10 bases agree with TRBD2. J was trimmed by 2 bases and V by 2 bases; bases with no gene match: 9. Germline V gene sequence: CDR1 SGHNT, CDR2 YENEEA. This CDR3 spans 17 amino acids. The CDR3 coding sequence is TGTGCCAGCAGCTTAAAGCGCCTAGCGGGAGCTACCTACGAGCAGTACTTC. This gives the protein CASSLKRLAGATYEQYF.

The CDR3 DNA sequence: TGTGCCAGCAGTTTTCTCGGACTAGCGGGCCGGAACACCGGGGAGCTGTTTTTT. It is translated as CASSFLGLAGRNTGELFF. The chain carries TRBV27 and TRBJ2-2; 11 bases match TRBD2. This CDR3 is built from 18 residues. V lost 3 bases and J lost 1; bases outside the gene matches: 7. CDR1 is MNHEY, CDR2 SMNVEV, per germline (reference sequence).

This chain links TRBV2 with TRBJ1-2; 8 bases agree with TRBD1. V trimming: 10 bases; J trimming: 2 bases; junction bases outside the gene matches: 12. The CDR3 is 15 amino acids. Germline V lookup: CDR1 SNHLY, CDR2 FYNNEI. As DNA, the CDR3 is TGTGCCACCGGGAGTAAGGGACAGGCAAACTATGGCTACACCTTC. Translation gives CATGSKGQANYGYTF.